Described below is a single T cell receptor (beta chain) sequence and its context. Produced via immunoSEQ multiplex PCR; TCRdb's table is partial and in-frame only. The repertoire includes over 80,000 clones, about 83% of them detected once, and around 2% sits in the top ten. The sample originates from a study of ipilimumab plus nivolumab after autologous stem cell transplantation. The CDR3 runs 16 residues. The V segment lost 4 bases and the J segment 0 bases; nucleotides outside the gene matches: 3. The V gene's germline CDR1 is MNHEY and CDR2 SVGAGI. Checkpoint therapy with ipilimumab 1 mg/kg began 14 to 28 days after transplant.

The input for sequencing was PBMCs, taken in a trial of ipilimumab plus nivolumab as post-transplant consolidation. The V gene is TRBV6-5, the J gene TRBJ2-3; 11 positions match TRBD2. The receptor's source is a male donor with diffuse large B-cell lymphoma. CDR3 amino acids: CASSLAGGMSTDTQYF. Written as DNA, the CDR3 is TGTGCCAGCAGTTTAGCGGGGGGGATGAGCACAGATACGCAGTATTTT.